The clone carrying this T cell receptor beta chain occurred many times. As yet, its antigen is unknown. Diagnosing involved the use of clinical symptoms, serum thyroxine and TRAb, thyroid ultrasound and orbital computed tomography. PBMCs were sourced from about 10 ml fresh peripheral blood. The source of the sample is a study of T cells in Graves' hyperthyroidism and ophthalmopathy. Trimming pared 6 bases from V and 6 bases from J, leaving 11 bases between. The CDR3 spans 12 residues. Notes on the study in general: The model foresaw ophthalmopathy a median roughly 6 months prior to onset.

Amplification yielded TCR beta CDR3 regions, with RNA transcripts as the source. The study used the HTBI primer set for a first-round RT-PCR of the TCR CDR3. From the multiplex PCR reads, TCRdb called clonotypes with MiXCR, one entry per CDR3 protein. This sample yields approximately 400,000 distinct CDR3 sequences, of which about 19% are seen a single time; roughly 3.5% belongs to the top ten. The source of this sequence is a woman between 18 and 29 years old with Graves' hyperthyroidism. The source material was blood. The chain combines TRBV12-3 or TRBV12-4 with TRBJ1-1, with D possibly matching TRBD1 (6 bases). CDR3 bases: TGTGCCAGCAGCTACGGACAGCCTGAAGCTTTCTTT. The encoded protein is CASSYGQPEAFF.